This entry lists 16 T cell receptor beta chains sequenced from one sample in a study of response to subunit inactivated influenza vaccine. Each CDR3 protein gets one entry after TCRdb re-called the RT-PCR reads with MiXCR. Here the sample spans more than 250,000 distinct CDR3 sequences, 20% to 25% being singletons. The sequencing here drew on PBMCs from blood, taken about 20 months after vaccination. The receptors originated from a man aged 50 to 69 who received an inactivated influenza vaccine.

This chain connects TRBV7-2 to TRBJ2-3, with 7 nucleotides matching TRBD1. Unmatched junction bases numbered 8, after V lost 4 bases and J lost 1 base. The CDR3 is made up of 16 amino acids. Looked up from germline, CDR1 is SGHTA and CDR2 is FQGNSA. The CDR3 region has the DNA TGTGCCAGCAGCTATAGGACAGGTTCAGGCACAGATACGCAGTATTTT. This sequence encodes CASSYRTGSGTDTQYF. The variable domain in full, with the rest retrieved from reference TRBV7-2 and TRBJ2-3, is GAGVSQSPSNKVTEKGKDVELRCDPISGHTALYWYRQSLGQGLEFLIYFQGNSAPDKSGLPSDRFSAERTGGSVSTLTIQRTQQEDSAVYLCASSYRTGSGTDTQYFGPGTRLTVL.

This clonotype occurred a few times. The rearrangement uses TRBV12-3 or TRBV12-4 and TRBJ2-2, with TRBD1 matching over 7 bases. Losses at the gene ends were 6 bases for V and 6 bases for J; bases not matched to a gene: 4. The CDR3 consists of 13 residues. This CDR3 is CASSWTGPGELFF. CDR3 bases: TGTGCCAGCAGCTGGACAGGTCCCGGGGAGCTGTTTTTT.

This clonotype was observed many times. The chain has TRBV18 and TRBJ1-5, with TRBD1 matching 7 bases. CDR3 length: 15 residues. V lost 2 bases to trimming and J lost 2 bases; unmatched junction nucleotides: 3. Germline V gene lookup returns CDR1 KGHSH and CDR2 LQKENI. The CDR3 DNA is TGTGCCAGCTCACCAGGACAGGTGGGCAATCAGCCCCAGCATTTT. Amino acid sequence: CASSPGQVGNQPQHF.

The rearrangement joins TRBV6-5 to TRBJ2-2; 9 bases are a match to TRBD2. J gave up 7 bases and V 1 base, and 7 bases lay outside the gene matches. The CDR3 is made up of 16 amino acids. Germline V lookup: CDR1 MNHEY, CDR2 SVGAGI. The CDR3 is CASSYYVRAGGGELFF. CDR3 nucleotide sequence: TGTGCCAGCAGTTACTACGTGCGAGCGGGGGGCGGGGAGCTGTTTTTT.

The chain uses TRBV2 and TRBJ2-4; TRBD1 is a possible D gene (5 bases). Trimming left V 6 bases short and J 9 bases short, with 9 bases between. CDR3 length: 11 amino acids. In germline, CDR1 is SNHLY, CDR2 FYNNEI. The CDR3 is CASSEQGIQYF. In nucleotides, the CDR3 is TGTGCCAGCAGCGAGCAGGGCATTCAGTACTTC.

Only a few counts were recorded for this clonotype. The chain links TRBV6-6 to TRBJ1-2; D is possibly TRBD1 (5 bases). V gave up 2 bases and J gave up 8 bases, with 9 bases separating them. The length of the CDR3 is 12 residues. Per germline, CDR1 MNHNY and CDR2 SVGAGI (reference sequence). This CDR3 is CASSYGQGGYTF. In DNA, the CDR3 is TGTGCCAGCAGTTACGGGCAGGGAGGCTACACCTTC.

The genes are TRBV7-8 and TRBJ2-3, with D perhaps given as TRBD1 or TRBD2 (7 bases each). The CDR3 covers 15 residues. CDR1 is SGHVS, CDR2 FQNEAQ, per germline. V lost 7 bases and J 2 bases, leaving 16 bases between the germline ends. The CDR3 sequence is CASTPGGQSTDTQYF. CDR3 bases: TGTGCCAGCACCCCGGGGGGACAGTCCACAGATACGCAGTATTTT. The whole variable domain, filled in from reference TRBV7-8 and TRBJ2-3, reads GAGVSQSPRYKVAKRGQDVALRCDPISGHVSLFWYQQALGQGPEFLTYFQNEAQLDKSGLPSDRFFAERPEGSVSTLKIQRTQQEDSAVYLCASTPGGQSTDTQYFGPGTRLTVL.

In this sample, this clonotype turned up a few times. The V gene is TRBV5-1, the J gene TRBJ1-5; D is unresolved. The CDR3 covers 15 residues. Germline V gene sequence: CDR1 SGHRS, CDR2 YFSETQ. V lost 1 base and J 1 base, leaving 9 bases between the germline ends. The CDR3 spells CASSLKQMSNQPQHF. DNA for the CDR3: TGCGCCAGCAGCTTGAAACAAATGAGCAATCAGCCCCAGCATTTT. The full variable domain, its missing parts supplied by reference TRBV5-1 and TRBJ1-5, is KAGVTQTPRYLIKTRGQQVTLSCSPISGHRSVSWYQQTPGQGLQFLFEYFSETQRNKGNFPGRFSGRQFSNSRSEMNVSTLELGDSALYLCASSLKQMSNQPQHFGDGTRLSIL.

This clonotype has only a few counts. This sequence joins TRBV20-1 and TRBJ2-7; the D is unclear. Germline values: CDR1 DFQATT, CDR2 SNEGSKA (reference sequence). V was shortened by 3 bases and J by 0 bases, with 6 bases between the two germline ends. This CDR3 is built from 12 residues. The CDR3 region is CSASPSSYEQYF. CDR3 coding DNA: TGCAGTGCTAGTCCAAGCTCCTACGAGCAGTACTTC.

The table lists this clonotype with many counts. This chain joins TRBV6-2 or TRBV6-3 and TRBJ1-5; 8 bases map to TRBD1. This CDR3 contains 13 residues. In germline, CDR1 is MNHEY, CDR2 SVGEGT. Trimming took 6 bases from V and 2 from J; bases not matched to a gene: 0. The CDR3 sequence is CASRDRGNQPQHF. The CDR3 bases are TGTGCCAGCAGGGACAGGGGCAATCAGCCCCAGCATTTT.

V usage is TRBV3-1 and J usage is TRBJ1-3; 8 positions match TRBD1. This CDR3 region has 17 residues. Germline assignment: CDR1 LGHDT and CDR2 YNNKEL (reference sequence). Trimming at V came to 2 bases and at J to 0 bases, leaving 6 bases not matched to a gene. The CDR3 sequence: CASSQLQGAYSGNTIYF. CDR3 in DNA: TGTGCCAGCAGCCAACTCCAGGGGGCCTACTCTGGAAACACCATATATTTT.

In its sample, this clonotype was seen many times. The chain links TRBV4-3 to TRBJ1-4; unclear D gene. V lost 3 bases, J lost 0 bases, and 11 bases lay in between. Germline V gives CDR1 LGHNA, CDR2 YSLEER. CDR3 length: 16 amino acids. The CDR3 nucleotides are TGCGCCAGCAGCCATCGTACGGACGCAACTAATGAAAAACTGTTTTTT. This encodes CASSHRTDATNEKLFF.

The chain recombines TRBV12-3 or TRBV12-4 with TRBJ2-4, with D possibly called TRBD1 or TRBD2 (5 bases each). V lost 5 bases to trimming and J lost 8 bases, with 16 bases between them. This CDR3 contains 14 residues. DNA of the CDR3: TGTGCCAGCAGTCCCGGGGCCTGGTGGGACATTCAGTACTTC. Amino acids: CASSPGAWWDIQYF.

The chain carries TRBV28 and TRBJ1-2; no clear D. Germline lookup yields CDR1 MDHEN and CDR2 SYDVKM. CDR3 length: 11 amino acids. V shed 5 bases and J shed 6 bases, with 7 bases lying between them. DNA for the CDR3: TGTGCCAGCAGTGGGGTCCATGGCTACACCTTC. Protein sequence: CASSGVHGYTF.

The chain couples TRBV2 to TRBJ2-3; D not certain. The CDR3 sequence is 13 residues long. Germline V gene lookup returns CDR1 SNHLY and CDR2 FYNNEI. V was shortened by 1 base and J by 5 bases, with 7 bases between the two germline ends. The CDR3: CASSEEKIDTQYF. CDR3 coding DNA: TGTGCCAGCAGTGAAGAAAAGATAGATACGCAGTATTTT. The whole variable domain, remainder taken from reference TRBV2 and TRBJ2-3, is EPEVTQTPSHQVTQMGQEVILRCVPISNHLYFYWYRQILGQKVEFLVSFYNNEISEKSEIFDDQFSVERPDGSNFTLKIRSTKLEDSAMYFCASSEEKIDTQYFGPGTRLTVL.

The genes are TRBV25-1 and TRBJ2-5; D ambiguous. The CDR3 has 11 amino acids. CDR1 and CDR2 from the germline V gene are MGHDK and SYGVNS. Trimming removed 7 bases from V and 5 bases from J, with 8 bases in between. CDR3 sequence: CASKRVETQYF. The CDR3 DNA reads as TGTGCCAGCAAAAGGGTTGAGACCCAGTACTTC.